A single sample is the source of the 17 T cell receptor beta chains below, sequenced in a study of OX40 agonist ivuxolimab in advanced cancers. Generated by immunoSEQ multiplex PCR, the TCRdb table keeps only in-frame clones and is missing some. Of tens of thousands of clones in the sample, approximately 90% were seen once. Sequencing was performed on CD4+ or CD8+ T cells sorted from blood, taken in a trial of the OX40 agonist ivuxolimab. The receptor source for this set is an adult with an advanced solid tumor such as melanoma, head and neck, liver or kidney cancer.

The CDR3 sequence is CASSYPRNGNNYGYTF. The CDR3 DNA reads as TGTGCCAGCAGTTACCCACGAAATGGGAATAACTATGGCTACACCTTC. The chain carries TRBV6-5 and TRBJ1-2; D unresolved. The germline V gene encodes CDR1 MNHEY and CDR2 SVGAGI. V lost 2 bases and J lost 1, with 14 bases in between. This CDR3 has 16 residues.

To note about this clone: Distinct nucleotide sequences in the sample also encode this CDR3. The chain uses TRBV11-2 and TRBJ2-7, with 9 bases identical to TRBD1. J gave up 4 bases and V 0 bases, and 4 bases lay outside the gene matches. Germline V CDR1 and CDR2: SGHAT, FQNNGV. CDR3 length: 15 amino acids. The CDR3 here is CASSLDFGTGYEQYF. In DNA, the CDR3 is TGTGCCAGCAGCTTAGATTTTGGGACAGGGTACGAGCAGTACTTC.

The chain has TRBV7-3 and TRBJ1-1; 8 positions agree with TRBD1. This CDR3 is built from 14 residues. V was pared by 2 bases and J by 3 bases, with 2 bases of the junction left unmatched. CDR1 is SGHTA, CDR2 FQGTGA, per germline. Here the CDR3 DNA reads TGTGCCAGCAGCTTACAGGGGGCGGACACTGAAGCTTTCTTT. As protein: CASSLQGADTEAFF.

The rearrangement uses TRBV6-1 and TRBJ2-7, with D perhaps TRBD1 or TRBD2 (5 bases each). CDR3 length equals 15 residues. V lost 6 bases and J 0 bases, leaving 15 bases between the germline ends. CDR1 and CDR2 (germline): MNHNS, SASEGT. The CDR3 DNA follows: TGTGCCAGCAGACTTACCGGGACGGGCTCCTACGAGCAGTACTTC. It codes for CASRLTGTGSYEQYF.

The chain combines TRBV11-3 with TRBJ2-5; weak D call: TRBD1 (5 bases). V was pared by 1 base and J by 1 base, with 7 bases between. This CDR3 spans 14 amino acids. The germline V gene has CDR1 SGHNT and CDR2 YENEEA. CDR3 amino acids: CASSLGGSQETQYF. CDR3 nucleotides: TGTGCCAGCAGCTTAGGGGGCAGCCAAGAGACCCAGTACTTC.

J is TRBJ2-3 and V is TRBV19; 7 nucleotides align to TRBD2. V lost 3 bases, J lost 2 bases, and 5 bases stayed unmatched. CDR1 LNHDA and CDR2 SQIVND come from the germline V gene (reference sequence). CDR3 length: 15 amino acids. Here the CDR3 DNA reads TGTGCCAGTAGTATTGGCAGCGGGATCACAGATACGCAGTATTTT. It yields the protein CASSIGSGITDTQYF.

The V and J genes are TRBV28 and TRBJ2-6; no clear D. Trimming took 0 bases from V and 2 from J, leaving 5 bases between them. The CDR3 has 15 residues. Germline lookup yields CDR1 MDHEN and CDR2 SYDVKM. The CDR3 loop reads CASSLWETGANVLTF. The CDR3 nucleotides are TGTGCCAGCAGTTTATGGGAGACTGGGGCCAACGTCCTGACTTTC.

V and J are TRBV11-1 and TRBJ2-7; perhaps TRBD1 as D (6 bases). This CDR3 is built from 14 residues. Deletions cut 3 bases from V and 6 bases from J, with 15 bases between. The V gene's germline CDR1 is SGHAT and CDR2 FQDESV (reference sequence). As DNA, the CDR3 is TGTGCCAGCAGCTTGGGGCGCACAGGGTTCGAGCAGTACTTC. This encodes CASSLGRTGFEQYF.

V and J are TRBV11-2 and TRBJ1-3; tentative D call: TRBD1 (6 bases). In germline, CDR1 is SGHAT, CDR2 FQNNGV. Trimming removed 5 bases at V and 2 bases at J, with 13 bases between. This CDR3 is 15 amino acids long. CDR3 protein: CASSPTAGAGNTIYF. CDR3 nucleotides: TGTGCCAGCAGCCCAACGGCAGGGGCTGGAAACACCATATATTTT.

This sequence joins TRBV28 and TRBJ1-1; 8 bases agree with TRBD1. The CDR3 sequence is 14 residues long. Germline V CDR1 and CDR2: MDHEN, SYDVKM. The V gene end was trimmed by 8 bases and the J gene end by 0 bases; junction bases not matched to a gene: 5. The DNA of the CDR3 is TGTGCCAGCGGACGACAGGGGATGAACACTGAAGCTTTCTTT. Its translation: CASGRQGMNTEAFF.

V usage is TRBV7-9 and J usage is TRBJ1-1; possibly TRBD1 for D (5 bases). The CDR3 consists of 14 residues. In germline, CDR1 is SEHNR, CDR2 FQNEAQ (reference sequence). Trimming removed 2 bases at V and 3 bases at J, with 10 bases between. The CDR3 loop reads CASSLSRGYTEAFF. For the CDR3, the DNA is TGTGCCAGCAGCTTAAGTCGGGGGTACACTGAAGCTTTCTTT.

This clone was detected only once. The chain has TRBV5-1 and TRBJ2-5; TRBD1 matches at 11 bases. J gave up 5 bases and V 4 bases, and 1 base lay outside the gene matches. The CDR3 has 13 amino acids. Germline lookup yields CDR1 SGHRS and CDR2 YFSETQ. CDR3 protein: CASSRTGGETQYF. DNA of the CDR3: TGCGCCAGCAGCCGGACAGGGGGCGAGACCCAGTACTTC.

V gene TRBV30 combines with J gene TRBJ1-5; tentatively, D is TRBD1 (6 bases). Trimming took 5 bases from V and 6 from J, leaving 17 bases between them. CDR1 is GTSNPN, CDR2 SVGIG, per germline (reference sequence). The CDR3 length is 14 residues. The CDR3 DNA reads as TGTGCCTGGGGCCTGGCAGGGGCTGCTCAGCCCCAGCATTTT. This encodes CAWGLAGAAQPQHF.

This clone was seen a few times. V usage is TRBV29-1 and J usage is TRBJ1-1; D unresolved. CDR3 size: 14 residues. V was cut by 4 bases and J by 0 bases, with 12 bases left in between. Germline values: CDR1 SQVTM, CDR2 ANQGSEA. CDR3 nucleotides: TGCAGCGTTGTTAAGGCTTTCCTGAACACTGAAGCTTTCTTT. It codes for CSVVKAFLNTEAFF.

J is TRBJ1-3 and V is TRBV5-1, with D perhaps matching TRBD1 (6 bases). Germline V gene sequence: CDR1 SGHRS, CDR2 YFSETQ. This CDR3 spans 15 amino acids. Between the trimmed V and J ends, which lost 0 bases and 3 bases, there was a span of 10 bases. The CDR3 bases are TGCGCCAGCAGCTTGGACAGGGAAGGTGGAAACACCATATATTTT. As protein: CASSLDREGGNTIYF.

CDR3 in amino acids: CASSQQPIGSSYNEQFF. The DNA for the CDR3 is TGTGCCAGCAGCCAGCAACCTATTGGGAGCTCCTACAATGAGCAGTTCTTC. The gene calls are TRBV11-2 and TRBJ2-1, with D possibly matching TRBD2 (5 bases). Trimming left V 5 bases short and J 0 bases short, with 17 bases between. The V gene's germline CDR1 is SGHAT and CDR2 FQNNGV. This CDR3 contains 17 residues.

This clone was found once. This chain joins TRBV5-4 and TRBJ1-5, with D possibly being TRBD1 (5 bases). Germline values: CDR1 SGHNT, CDR2 YYREEE (reference sequence). This CDR3 region has 15 residues. V was cut by 4 bases and J by 1 base, with 12 bases left in between. CDR3 in DNA: TGTGCCAGCAGCACCTACGGGGCGAGCAATCAGCCCCAGCATTTT. It codes for CASSTYGASNQPQHF.